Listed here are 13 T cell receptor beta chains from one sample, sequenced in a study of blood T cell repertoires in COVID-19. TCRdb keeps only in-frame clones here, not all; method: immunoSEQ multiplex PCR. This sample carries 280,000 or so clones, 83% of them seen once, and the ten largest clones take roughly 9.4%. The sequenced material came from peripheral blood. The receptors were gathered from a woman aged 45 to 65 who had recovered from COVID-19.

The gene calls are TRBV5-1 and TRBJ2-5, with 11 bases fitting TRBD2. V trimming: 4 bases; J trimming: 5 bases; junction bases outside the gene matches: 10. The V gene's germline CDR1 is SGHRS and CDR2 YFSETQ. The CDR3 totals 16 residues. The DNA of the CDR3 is TGCGCCAGCAGCCCCGGTAGCGGGGGGGCCCGGGAGACCCAGTACTTC. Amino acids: CASSPGSGGARETQYF.

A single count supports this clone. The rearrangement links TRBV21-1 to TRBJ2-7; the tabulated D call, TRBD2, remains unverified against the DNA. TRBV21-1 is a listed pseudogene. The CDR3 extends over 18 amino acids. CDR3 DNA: TGTGCCAGCAGCAAAGAACAGTCAGGAGGACTCGGGGTGGACGAGCAGTACTTC. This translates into CASSKEQSGGLGVDEQYF.

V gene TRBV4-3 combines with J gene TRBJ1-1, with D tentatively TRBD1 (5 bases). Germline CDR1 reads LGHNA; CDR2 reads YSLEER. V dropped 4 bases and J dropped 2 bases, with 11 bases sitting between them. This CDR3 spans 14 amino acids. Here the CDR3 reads CASSRGGDNTEAFF. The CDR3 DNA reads TGCGCCAGCAGCCGAGGAGGGGACAACACTGAAGCTTTCTTT.

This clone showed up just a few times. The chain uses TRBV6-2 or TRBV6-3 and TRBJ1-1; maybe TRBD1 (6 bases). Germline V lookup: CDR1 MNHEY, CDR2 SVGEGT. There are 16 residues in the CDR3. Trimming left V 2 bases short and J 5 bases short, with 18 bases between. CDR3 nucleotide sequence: TGTGCCAGCAGTTACGTCGGTCGAGGGGGGGGAACTGAAGCTTTCTTT. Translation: CASSYVGRGGGTEAFF.

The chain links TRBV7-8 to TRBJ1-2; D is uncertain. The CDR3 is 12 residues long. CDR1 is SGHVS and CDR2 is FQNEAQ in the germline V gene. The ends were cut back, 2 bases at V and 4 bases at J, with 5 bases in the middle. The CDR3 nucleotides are TGTGCCAGCAGCTTACGGAGCTATGGCTACACCTTC. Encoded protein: CASSLRSYGYTF.

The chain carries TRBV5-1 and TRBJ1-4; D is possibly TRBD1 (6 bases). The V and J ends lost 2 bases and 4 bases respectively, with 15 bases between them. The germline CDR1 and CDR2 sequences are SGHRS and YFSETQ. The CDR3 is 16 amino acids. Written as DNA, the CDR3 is TGCGCCAGCAGCTTCGGGCAGGGGTCGGGTAATGAAAAACTGTTTTTT. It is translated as CASSFGQGSGNEKLFF.

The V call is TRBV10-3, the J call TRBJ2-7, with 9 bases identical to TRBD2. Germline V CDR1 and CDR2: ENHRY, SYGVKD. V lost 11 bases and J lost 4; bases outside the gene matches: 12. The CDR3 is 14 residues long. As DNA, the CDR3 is TGTGCCGCTGCCTTTAGCGGGAGATCGTACGAGCAGTACTTC. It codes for CAAAFSGRSYEQYF.

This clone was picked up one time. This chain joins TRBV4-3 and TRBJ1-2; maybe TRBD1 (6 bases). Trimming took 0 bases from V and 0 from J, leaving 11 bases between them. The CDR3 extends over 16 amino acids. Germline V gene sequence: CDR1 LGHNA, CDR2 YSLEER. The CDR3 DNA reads TGCGCCAGCAGCCAAGATAGGGGGTACTCTAACTATGGCTACACCTTC. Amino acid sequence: CASSQDRGYSNYGYTF.

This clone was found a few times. The CDR3 sequence: CASSPGLAGGPSTDTQYF. In DNA, the CDR3 is TGCGCCAGCAGCCCCGGACTAGCGGGGGGTCCTAGCACAGATACGCAGTATTTT. The chain links TRBV4-1 to TRBJ2-3, with TRBD2 matching over 14 bases. Germline CDR1 and CDR2: MGHRA and YSYEKL. V shed 4 bases and J 0 bases; nucleotides not matched to a gene: 6. The CDR3 length is 18 residues.

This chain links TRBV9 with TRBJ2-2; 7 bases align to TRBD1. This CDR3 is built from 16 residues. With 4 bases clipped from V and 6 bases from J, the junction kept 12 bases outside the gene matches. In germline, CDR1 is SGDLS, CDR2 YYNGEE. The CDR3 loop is CASSPSLARGSGELFF. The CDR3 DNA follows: TGTGCCAGCAGCCCCTCCCTGGCCAGGGGGTCCGGGGAGCTGTTTTTT.

The CDR3 DNA reads TGTGCCACCAGTGATTTGGGCAGGGGCAATGAGCAGTTCTTC. Translating gives CATSDLGRGNEQFF. The rearrangement joins TRBV24-1 to TRBJ2-1; D might be TRBD1 (6 bases). CDR1 and CDR2 (germline): KGHDR, SFDVKD. The CDR3 has 14 residues. The V end was cut by 0 bases, the J end by 6 bases, with 8 bases between.

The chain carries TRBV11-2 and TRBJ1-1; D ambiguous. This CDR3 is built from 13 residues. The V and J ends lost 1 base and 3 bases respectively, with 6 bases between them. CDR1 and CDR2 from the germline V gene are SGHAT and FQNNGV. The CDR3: CASSLARYTEAFF. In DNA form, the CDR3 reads TGTGCCAGCAGCTTAGCCAGGTACACTGAAGCTTTCTTT.

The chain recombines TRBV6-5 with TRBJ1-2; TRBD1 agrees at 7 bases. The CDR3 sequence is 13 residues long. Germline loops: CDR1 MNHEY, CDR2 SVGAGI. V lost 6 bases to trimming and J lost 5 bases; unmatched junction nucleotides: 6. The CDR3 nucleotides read TGTGCCAGCAGACAAACAGGGGTGTATGGCTACACCTTC. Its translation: CASRQTGVYGYTF.